This T cell receptor (beta chain) was recovered during a study of control samples from healthy donors and cancer patients. Deletions cut 0 bases from V and 0 bases from J, with 15 bases between. The CDR3 loop spans 18 amino acids. CDR1 SGHNT and CDR2 YYREEE come from the germline V gene (reference sequence). Assay: immunoSEQ multiplex PCR; the TCRdb copy retains only in-frame clones and omits some. The sample has roughly 100,000 clones, around 88% seen once. This TCR derives from a man younger than 45 in good health. The sample was blood. The V gene is TRBV5-4, the J gene TRBJ2-2; no clear D. Here the CDR3 reads CASSLVPFGASNTGELFF. In DNA form, the CDR3 reads TGTGCCAGCAGCTTGGTGCCGTTTGGCGCATCGAACACCGGGGAGCTGTTTTTT.